This T cell receptor beta chain was captured in a study of monozygotic twins with inflammatory bowel disease. With the 5' RACE reads reprocessed, TCRdb shows one record per CDR3 protein and no DNA. The listing records around 380,000 distinct CDR3 sequences. The sequencing sample was made of blood. The TCR originated in a human donor with ulcerative colitis or Crohn's disease, or a healthy co-twin of an affected twin (not recorded which).

This chain's CDR3 is CSVVQSDNQPQHF. This chain links TRBV29-1 with TRBJ1-5. This CDR3 is 13 amino acids long. Germline CDR1 SQVTM, CDR2 ANQGSEA.